The subject of this entry is one T cell receptor beta chain. In the original processing: Nucleated cell number was recorded as an estimate derived from reference gene primer amplification. Profiling relied on immunoSEQ multiplex PCR, and the TCRdb table lists in-frame clones only, not all of them. From that table come the V and J calls and clone size; the DNA was used to work out D and trimming. The table lists some 120,000 clones, around four fifths of them singletons. This sample is drawn from a study of blood T cell repertoires in COVID-19. Study overall: PBMCs, B-cell-depleted T cells, or T cells provided the cDNA or gDNA that made up the material.

CDR1 and CDR2 from the germline V gene are MNHNS and SASEGT. The V end lost 1 base, the J end lost 5 bases, and 12 bases lay between the germline ends. The CDR3 runs 15 residues. This receptor was identified in a human donor in a cohort sampled during active COVID-19. Source material: peripheral blood. This sequence joins TRBV6-1 and TRBJ2-1, with a weak D call TRBD1 (5 bases). The CDR3, as DNA: TGTGCCAGCAGTGAAGTCGGCAGGGCAAACAATGAGCAGTTCTTC. The encoded protein is CASSEVGRANNEQFF.